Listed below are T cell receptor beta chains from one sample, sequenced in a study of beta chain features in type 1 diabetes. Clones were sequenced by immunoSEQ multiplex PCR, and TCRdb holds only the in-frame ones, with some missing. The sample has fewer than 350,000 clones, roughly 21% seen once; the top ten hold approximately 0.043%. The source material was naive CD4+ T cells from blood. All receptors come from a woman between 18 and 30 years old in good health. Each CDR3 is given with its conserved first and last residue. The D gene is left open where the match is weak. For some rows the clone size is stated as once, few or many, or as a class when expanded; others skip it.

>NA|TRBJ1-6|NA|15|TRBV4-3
CASSQGGGVDSPLHF
TGCGCCAGCAGCCAGGGAGGGGGGGTGGATTCACCCCTCCACTTT
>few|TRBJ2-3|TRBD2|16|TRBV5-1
CASSPWTSGGADTQYF
TGCGCCAGCAGCCCGTGGACTAGCGGGGGCGCAGATACGCAGTATTTT
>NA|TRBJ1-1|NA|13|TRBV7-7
CASSPGMDTEAFF
TGTGCTAGCAGCCCCGGGATGGACACTGAAGCTTTCTTT
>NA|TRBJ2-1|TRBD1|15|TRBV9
CASSSDRGLYNEQFF
TGTGCCAGCAGCTCGGACAGGGGACTCTACAATGAGCAGTTCTTC
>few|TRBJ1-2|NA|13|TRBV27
CASSWGGGDGYTF
TGTGCCAGCAGTTGGGGAGGAGGGGATGGCTACACCTTC
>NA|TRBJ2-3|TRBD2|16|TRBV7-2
CASSPRLAVAQDTQYF
TGTGCCAGCAGCCCCAGACTAGCGGTGGCCCAAGATACGCAGTATTTT
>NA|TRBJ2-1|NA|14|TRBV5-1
CASSWDSTGGEQFF
TGCGCCAGCAGCTGGGACAGTACCGGGGGTGAGCAGTTCTTC
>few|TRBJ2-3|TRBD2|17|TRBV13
CASSPRPSSGRSDTQYF
TGTGCCAGCAGCCCTAGGCCCTCTAGCGGGAGGTCAGATACGCAGTATTTT
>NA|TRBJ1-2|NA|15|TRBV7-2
CASSERPGGRRGYTF
TGTGCCAGCAGCGAGAGACCGGGGGGGCGCCGAGGCTACACCTTC
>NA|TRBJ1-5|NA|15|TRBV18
CASSQNPGGNQPQHF
TGTGCCAGTTCGCAAAACCCTGGAGGGAATCAGCCCCAGCATTTT
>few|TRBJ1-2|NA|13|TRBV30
CAWSRDSNYGYTF
TGTGCCTGGAGTCGAGATTCTAACTATGGCTACACCTTC
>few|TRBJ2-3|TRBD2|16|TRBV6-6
CASIPGLAIGTDTQYF
TGTGCCAGCATCCCGGGACTAGCGATTGGCACAGATACGCAGTATTTT
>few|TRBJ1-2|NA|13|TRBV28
CASSLGQGYGYTF
TGTGCCAGCAGTTTAGGGCAGGGGTATGGCTACACCTTC
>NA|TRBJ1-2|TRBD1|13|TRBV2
CASTYRGGDGYTF
TGTGCCAGCACCTACAGGGGTGGGGATGGCTACACCTTC
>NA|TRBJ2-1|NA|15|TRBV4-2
CASSQAGTWFSEQFF
TGTGCCAGCAGCCAAGCCGGGACTTGGTTTAGTGAGCAGTTCTTC
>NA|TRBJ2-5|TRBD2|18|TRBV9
CASSARERLAGLQETQYF
TGTGCCAGCAGCGCGCGAGAAAGACTAGCGGGGCTTCAAGAGACCCAGTACTTC
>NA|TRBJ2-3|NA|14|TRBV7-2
CASSLGGAGFTQYF
TGTGCCAGCAGCTTAGGTGGGGCGGGGTTTACGCAGTATTTT
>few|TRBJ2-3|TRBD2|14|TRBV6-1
CASSARAGGDTQYF
TGTGCCAGCAGTGCCCGGGCCGGGGGGGATACGCAGTATTTT
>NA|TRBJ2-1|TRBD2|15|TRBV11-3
CASSLAREGQGEQFF
TGTGCCAGCAGCTTAGCGCGGGAGGGCCAGGGTGAGCAGTTCTTC
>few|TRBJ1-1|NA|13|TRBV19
CASSTESGTEAFF
TGTGCCAGTAGTACAGAGTCGGGCACTGAAGCTTTCTTT
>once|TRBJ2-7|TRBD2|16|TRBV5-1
CASSLVGLAGTYEQYF
TGCGCCAGCAGCTTGGTAGGACTAGCGGGGACCTACGAGCAGTACTTC
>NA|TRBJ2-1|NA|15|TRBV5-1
CASSSAPLSYNEQFF
TGCGCCAGCAGCTCAGCGCCCCTCTCCTACAATGAGCAGTTCTTC
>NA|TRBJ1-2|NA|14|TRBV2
CASRAQMANYGYTF
TGTGCCAGCAGGGCACAGATGGCTAACTATGGCTACACCTTC
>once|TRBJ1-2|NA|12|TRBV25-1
CASSEYSYGYTF
TGTGCCAGCAGTGAATACAGCTATGGCTACACCTTC
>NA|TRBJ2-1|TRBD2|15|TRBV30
CAWSKAGGPGNEQFF
TGTGCCTGGAGTAAGGCGGGAGGGCCGGGGAATGAGCAGTTCTTC
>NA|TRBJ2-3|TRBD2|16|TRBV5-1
CASSLSGRPSTDTQYF
TGCGCCAGCAGCTTAAGCGGGAGGCCTAGCACAGATACGCAGTATTTT
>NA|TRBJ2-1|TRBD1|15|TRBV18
CASSPPGRGQDEQFF
TGTGCCAGCTCACCACCGGGACGCGGACAGGATGAGCAGTTCTTC
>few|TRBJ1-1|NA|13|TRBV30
CAWTGHMNTEAFF
TGTGCCTGGACGGGACATATGAACACTGAAGCTTTCTTT
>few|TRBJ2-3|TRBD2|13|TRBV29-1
CSAGTSGLDTQYF
TGCAGCGCCGGGACTAGCGGGTTAGATACGCAGTATTTT
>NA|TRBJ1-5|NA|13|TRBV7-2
CASSLGSRQPQHF
TGTGCCAGCAGCCTAGGGTCCAGACAGCCCCAGCATTTT
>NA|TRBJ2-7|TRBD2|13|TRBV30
CARRGDGGNEQYF
TGTGCCCGGCGGGGAGACGGGGGGAACGAGCAGTACTTC
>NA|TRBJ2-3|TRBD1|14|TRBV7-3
CASSPDRVTDTQYF
TGTGCCAGCAGCCCGGACAGGGTGACCGATACGCAGTATTTT
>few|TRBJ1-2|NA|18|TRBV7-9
CASSSGAGIGSTPYGYTF
TGTGCCAGCAGCTCAGGTGCAGGAATTGGGTCTACACCTTATGGCTACACCTTC
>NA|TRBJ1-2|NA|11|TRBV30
CAWSESSGYTF
TGTGCCTGGAGTGAAAGCTCTGGCTACACCTTC
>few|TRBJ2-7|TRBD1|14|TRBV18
CASSPRATGDEQYF
TGTGCCAGCTCACCTCGGGCGACAGGGGACGAGCAGTACTTC
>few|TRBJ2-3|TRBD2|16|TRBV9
CASSPMGLAGADTQYF
TGTGCCAGCAGCCCCATGGGACTAGCGGGAGCAGATACGCAGTATTTT
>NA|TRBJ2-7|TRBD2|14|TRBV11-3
CASTKGLAGAEQYF
TGTGCCAGCACCAAGGGACTAGCGGGAGCCGAGCAGTACTTC
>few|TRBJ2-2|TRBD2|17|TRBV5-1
CASSTSTSGRITGELFF
TGCGCCAGCAGCACTTCGACTAGCGGGAGAATAACCGGGGAGCTGTTTTTT
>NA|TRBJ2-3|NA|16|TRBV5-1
CASSFVAAYSTDTQYF
TGCGCCAGCAGCTTCGTCGCGGCGTATAGCACAGATACGCAGTATTTT
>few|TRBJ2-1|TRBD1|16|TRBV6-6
CASSYTSGGSYNEQFF
TGTGCCAGCAGTTACACTTCAGGGGGATCCTACAATGAGCAGTTCTTC
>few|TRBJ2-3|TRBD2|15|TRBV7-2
CASSFTGLNTDTQYF
TGTGCCAGCAGCTTCACGGGACTAAACACAGATACGCAGTATTTT
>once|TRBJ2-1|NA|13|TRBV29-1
CSAPTGSYNEQFF
TGCAGCGCCCCGACAGGTTCCTACAATGAGCAGTTCTTC
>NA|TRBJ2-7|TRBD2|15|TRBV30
CAWIPRGGGLGEQYF
TGTGCCTGGATCCCTAGGGGCGGGGGATTGGGCGAGCAGTACTTC